This TCR beta chain derives from a study of blood T cell repertoires in COVID-19 (dated by TCRdb to 2019 to 2021). Describing the broader study: The collaborator samples originated in the United States, Italy and Spain and spanned the acute and convalescent phases of COVID-19. The prospective study material was composed of cDNA or gDNA derived from T cells, B-cell-depleted T cells, or PBMCs. Subjects who had been exposed to COVID-19, were actively infected with it, or had recovered from it provided the deeply sampled blood TCRbeta repertoires that made up the dataset. The repertoires were released in a freely available public database meant as a resource for research on the immune response to SARS-CoV-2. Samples came from the ongoing ImmuneRACE study (first 160 participants) plus 1,254 subjects from 6 global collaborators. Nearly every sample came with metadata listing a de-identified subject ID, COVID-19 status, age in years and sex. Where available, HLA class I and class II types were obtained from metadata supplied by the sample provider rather than from assay-based typing.

This clone occurred once. What antigen it recognizes has not been identified. No base qualities exist here, and no much larger clone lies one base off it. V is pared back by 5 bases and J by 5 bases, with 15 bases lying between the germline termini. Reading from cysteine to phenylalanine, the CDR3 counts 14 amino acids. The read is trimmed to its CDR3 DNA, 42 bases read in frame from base 1. CDR1 and CDR2 are drawn from the germline V gene: SGHTA, FQGNSA. TCRbeta CDR3 regions were amplified from genomic DNA using the immunoSEQ Assay, a bias-controlled multiplex PCR. From the authors' description of their analysis: Within the assay, amplification of reference gene primers was used to estimate how many nucleated cells each sample contained. To quantify the absolute abundance of each unique TCRbeta CDR3 rearrangement, sequence reads were collapsed and filtered. For each sample, productive Simpson clonality was calculated as the square root of Simpson's diversity index across productive rearrangements. TCRdb carries this immuneACCESS record with in-frame sequences only. Its versions omit some clonotypes, under half of them owing to an unresolved V gene in the studies checked, with the rest unexplained. For V, J and clone size, that table is used; D and trimming come from the DNA. The sample table lists 250,000 to 350,000 clones, 85% to 90% of them with a count of one. The top ten clones comprise roughly 2.5% of the sample.

Paper-wide results and their limitations: The amount of clinical and demographic metadata varied by source and participant and was provided uncurated.

Participants in the prospective study were aged about 18 to 95 years, lived in 24 United States geographic areas, and enrolled through a virtual design. Cohort assignment in the prospective study relied on participant-reported clinical history from a screening survey and a study questionnaire. Recovered participants in ImmuneRACE Cohort 3 were defined by two consecutive negative NP/OP PCR tests, clearance by a healthcare professional, or resolution of symptoms. Mobile phlebotomists in the prospective study collected whole blood, serum and a nasopharyngeal or oropharyngeal swab from every participant. Additional blood draws and questionnaires over an approximately two-month period could optionally be provided by prospective study participants. Before DNA extraction, blood samples from the prospective study were shipped at room temperature or frozen.

The TCR was taken from a woman aged 18-35 years who had recovered from COVID-19. The rearrangement joined TRBV7-2 to TRBJ1-1; a weak D assignment points to TRBD1 (5 bases agree). Specimen: PBMCs or T cells enriched from blood (not recorded which). The nucleotide sequence is given as TGTGCCAGCAGCCCTCCGGGGGTAGTGACTGAAGCTTTCTTT. It encodes CASSPPGVVTEAFF. Extended through the reference TRBV7-2 and TRBJ1-1 proteins, this CDR3 yields the full variable domain: GAGVSQSPSNKVTEKGKDVELRCDPISGHTALYWYRQSLGQGLEFLIYFQGNSAPDKSGLPSDRFSAERTGGSVSTLTIQRTQQEDSAVYLCASSPPGVVTEAFFGQGTRLTVV.